These T cell receptor beta chains were read from a single sample in a study of cytomegalovirus exposure and HLA in healthy donors. The assay was immunoSEQ multiplex PCR, and TCRdb's table has in-frame clones only and misses some. The repertoire consists of approximately 160,000 clones, with roughly 89% occurring once and the leading ten covering 4% to 5%. The specimen sequenced was PBMCs. These receptors all come from a man between 18 and 29 years old in good health and CMV-seropositive. Each CDR3 is given with its conserved first and last residue. A D gene is named only where the DNA matches it firmly. Size is omitted from some rows. Given values are once, few, many or a class for expanded clones.

cdr3_length	clone_size	d_call	v_call	j_call	cdr3_nt	cdr3_aa
15	NA	NA	TRBV9	TRBJ2-1	TGTGCCAGCAGCGTAGATACAGGCCCATACAATGAGCAGTTCTTC	CASSVDTGPYNEQFF
14	NA	TRBD2	TRBV6-6	TRBJ2-3	TGTGCCAGCACCATAGCGGGGGGCACAGATACGCAGTATTTT	CASTIAGGTDTQYF
16	NA	TRBD1	TRBV7-9	TRBJ1-2	TGTGCCAGCAGTCATGCGGGACAGGGGGCGCGAAGTGGCTACACCTTC	CASSHAGQGARSGYTF
14	few	NA	TRBV5-6	TRBJ2-1	TGTGCCAGCAGCCAGATAAGCTCCTACAATGAGCAGTTCTTC	CASSQISSYNEQFF
14	NA	NA	TRBV6-1	TRBJ2-3	TGTGCCAGCGCTAAGACAGGAGTCACAGATACGCAGTATTTT	CASAKTGVTDTQYF
13	NA	NA	TRBV13	TRBJ1-2	TGTGCCAGCAGCTCCAGCGATTACTATGGCTACACCTTC	CASSSSDYYGYTF
19	NA	TRBD2	TRBV19	TRBJ2-1	TGTGCCAGTAGTATCCCGCCGACTAGCAGAAGACCCTCCTACAATGAGCAGTTCTTC	CASSIPPTSRRPSYNEQFF
15	NA	TRBD1	TRBV28	TRBJ1-1	TGTGCCAGCAGTCCCACAGGGGTCCGGAACACTGAAGCTTTCTTT	CASSPTGVRNTEAFF
16	NA	NA	TRBV4-1	TRBJ2-1	TGCGCCAGCAGCCAAGATGAACTTACTGACTCCGATGAGCAGTTCTTC	CASSQDELTDSDEQFF
19	NA	TRBD2	TRBV5-4	TRBJ2-5	TGTGCCAGCAGCCACGAAGTCCCGGGACTAGCGGGAGGGGGGGAGACCCAGTACTTC	CASSHEVPGLAGGGETQYF
18	NA	TRBD2	TRBV9	TRBJ2-1	TGTGCCAGCAGCGTAGAGGTAGCGGGAGTGCAGATAGGCGATGAGCAGTTCTTC	CASSVEVAGVQIGDEQFF
18	once	TRBD1	TRBV7-9	TRBJ2-7	TGTGCCAGCAGCTTCACAGACAGGGCCCTCGTCGGGGTCTACGAGCAGTACTTC	CASSFTDRALVGVYEQYF
12	NA	NA	TRBV6-1	TRBJ2-7	TGTGCCAGCAGTGTGCAGTCCTACGAGCAGTACTTC	CASSVQSYEQYF
15	NA	NA	TRBV9	TRBJ2-3	TGTGCCAGCAGCGTAGATTCTCAGGGGGGAGATACGCAGTATTTT	CASSVDSQGGDTQYF
14	NA	NA	TRBV5-1	TRBJ1-2	TGCGCCAGCAGCTCTGCAGGGATTTTTGAGGGCTACACCTTC	CASSSAGIFEGYTF
15	NA	TRBD1	TRBV7-9	TRBJ2-7	TGTGCCAGCAGCTTAGCGCTTCAGGGGGCAGGCGAGCAGTACTTC	CASSLALQGAGEQYF
12	NA	NA	TRBV28	TRBJ2-5	TGTGCCAGCAGGGGGACTGGGGAGACCCAGTACTTC	CASRGTGETQYF
14	few	TRBD1	TRBV2	TRBJ1-1	TGTGCCAGCAGGAAAACAGGGGGGAACACTGAAGCTTTCTTT	CASRKTGGNTEAFF
16	NA	TRBD2	TRBV27	TRBJ2-7	TGTGCCAGCAGAAGACTAGCGGGAGGTCTACCATACGAGCAGTACTTC	CASRRLAGGLPYEQYF
15	NA	TRBD2	TRBV7-3	TRBJ2-7	TGTGCCAGCAGCTTACAAGGGCGGGAGGGCTACGAGCAGTACTTC	CASSLQGREGYEQYF
17	NA	TRBD2	TRBV27	TRBJ2-6	TGTGCCAGCAGTTTGACTAGCGGGAGGGCTGGGGCCAACGTCCTGACTTTC	CASSLTSGRAGANVLTF
13	few	NA	TRBV6-5	TRBJ2-1	TGTGCCAGCGGGCGTCCTAGCGACAATGAGCAGTTCTTC	CASGRPSDNEQFF
14	NA	TRBD2	TRBV15	TRBJ2-1	TGTGCCACCAGGCGCGGGAGCTCCTACAATGAGCAGTTCTTC	CATRRGSSYNEQFF
13	NA	NA	TRBV4-1	TRBJ1-1	TGCGCCAGCAGCCCAGAGGCGGGAGGGGAAGCTTTCTTT	CASSPEAGGEAFF
15	NA	TRBD2	TRBV27	TRBJ2-1	TGTGCCAGCAGTCAACTAGCGGGAGTGGACAATGAGCAGTTCTTC	CASSQLAGVDNEQFF
14	NA	NA	TRBV7-8	TRBJ2-7	TGTGCCAGCAGCTCTTCGGGAGTCTCCTACGAGCAGTACTTC	CASSSSGVSYEQYF
15	NA	NA	TRBV6-1	TRBJ1-4	TGTGCCAGCAGTGTCGGGGGGCGGACTAATGAAAAACTGTTTTTT	CASSVGGRTNEKLFF
15	NA	TRBD2	TRBV6-4	TRBJ2-3	TGTGCCAGCAGTACCGGACTAGGGGTCACAGATACGCAGTATTTT	CASSTGLGVTDTQYF
15	NA	NA	TRBV5-6	TRBJ1-2	TGTGCCAGCAGCTTGGGGGCCTGGACTGGCTATGGCTACACCTTC	CASSLGAWTGYGYTF
15	NA	TRBD1	TRBV19	TRBJ2-4	TGTGCCAGTAGTAACCCAGGGGGCGCCAAAAACATTCAGTACTTC	CASSNPGGAKNIQYF
16	NA	TRBD1	TRBV7-9	TRBJ2-5	TGTGCCAGCAGCAAACTTCGGACAGGGGGGCGGGAGACCCAGTACTTC	CASSKLRTGGRETQYF
15	NA	NA	TRBV6-5	TRBJ2-7	TGTGCCAGCAGTTACTCAAGGGCAGGGAAATACGAGCAGTACTTC	CASSYSRAGKYEQYF
16	NA	NA	TRBV11-2	TRBJ2-3	TGTGCCAGCAGCTCCCAATCCGGGCGAAGGGGAGATACGCAGTATTTT	CASSSQSGRRGDTQYF
15	once	NA	TRBV4-1	TRBJ1-2	TGCGCCAGCAGCCAAGATCTAGACAGACACTATGGCTACACCTTC	CASSQDLDRHYGYTF
13	NA	NA	TRBV30	TRBJ2-7	TGTGCCTGGAGTAGGGACTGGTCCTACGAGCAGTACTTC	CAWSRDWSYEQYF
17	NA	TRBD2	TRBV6-4	TRBJ2-7	TGTGCCAGCAGTGAGGTTGGGGGGACTAGTGGGTTCTACGAGCAGTACTTC	CASSEVGGTSGFYEQYF
14	NA	NA	TRBV28	TRBJ2-7	TGTGCCAGCACCCTGTCGGGGGGCGCGTACGAGCAGTACTTC	CASTLSGGAYEQYF
16	NA	NA	TRBV19	TRBJ2-7	TGTGCCAGTAGCCCTCCCACCCCGCAGGTGACCTACGAGCAGTACTTC	CASSPPTPQVTYEQYF
9	NA	NA	TRBV29-1	TRBJ2-1	TGCAGCACAAACAATGAGCAGTTCTTC	CSTNNEQFF
11	NA	NA	TRBV2	TRBJ2-1	TGTGCGTCCCGAGTCGAGGATGAGCAGTTCTTC	CASRVEDEQFF